This T cell receptor beta chain was profiled in a study of OX40 agonist ivuxolimab in advanced cancers. General study points: Clones of CD4+ and CD8+ blood T cells grew by week 6 at doses of 0.1 to 3.0 mg/kg.

Blood sampling was done at baseline, cycle 4 day 1, and cycle 7 day 1. The data were produced by immunoSEQ multiplex PCR, yet TCRdb's version contains in-frame clones alone and is incomplete. The sample includes around 72,000 clones, more than 75% seen only once; the top ten take 8.2%. The sample holds one count of this clone. The target antigen is unknown. The germline V and J ends were trimmed by 2 bases and 4 bases, with 11 bases remaining between them. Germline V gene data show CDR1 as SGHRS and CDR2 as YFSETQ. The CDR3 has 14 residues. The receptor's source is an adult with an advanced solid tumor such as melanoma, head and neck, liver or kidney cancer. The chain carries TRBV5-1 and TRBJ2-3; D is possibly TRBD2 (6 bases). Sample: CD4+ or CD8+ T cells sorted from blood, taken in a trial of the OX40 agonist ivuxolimab. CDR3 DNA: TGCGCCAGCAGCTTCGAGAGGAGGGCAGATACGCAGTATTTT. Its translation is CASSFERRADTQYF.